The sequence of this TCR beta chain was determined in a study of regulatory T cells in long-lasting Graves disease. Time point indicated: newly diagnosed GD, antithyroid drugs for less than 3 months. There was RNA extracted from PBMCs, and the TCR library was made from it. The authors built TCR beta libraries using iRepertoire HTBI primers and Arm-PCR of CDR3 regions. Each CDR3 protein is one row after TCRdb ran MiXCR on the multiplex PCR reads. The table includes fewer than 650,000 distinct CDR3 sequences, roughly 15% detected once. Germline V lookup: CDR1 MNHEY, CDR2 SVGAGI. V gave up 2 bases and J gave up 4 bases, with 11 bases separating them. The CDR3 covers 14 residues. This clonotype came up many times. This sample also appeared in a second study, on T cells in Graves' hyperthyroidism and ophthalmopathy. From that study: The blood repertoire included most of the expanded thyroid clonotypes above 0.001.

The material sequenced was peripheral blood mononuclear cells (PBMCs), taken at new diagnosis, from a patient treated with antithyroid drugs. This clonotype was obtained from a young man with Graves disease. This chain links TRBV6-5 with TRBJ2-5; the D call may be TRBD1 or TRBD2 (6 bases each). The CDR3 region has the DNA TGTGCCAGCAGTTACGGCCGGGGGCGAGAGACCCAGTACTTC. It yields the protein CASSYGRGRETQYF.